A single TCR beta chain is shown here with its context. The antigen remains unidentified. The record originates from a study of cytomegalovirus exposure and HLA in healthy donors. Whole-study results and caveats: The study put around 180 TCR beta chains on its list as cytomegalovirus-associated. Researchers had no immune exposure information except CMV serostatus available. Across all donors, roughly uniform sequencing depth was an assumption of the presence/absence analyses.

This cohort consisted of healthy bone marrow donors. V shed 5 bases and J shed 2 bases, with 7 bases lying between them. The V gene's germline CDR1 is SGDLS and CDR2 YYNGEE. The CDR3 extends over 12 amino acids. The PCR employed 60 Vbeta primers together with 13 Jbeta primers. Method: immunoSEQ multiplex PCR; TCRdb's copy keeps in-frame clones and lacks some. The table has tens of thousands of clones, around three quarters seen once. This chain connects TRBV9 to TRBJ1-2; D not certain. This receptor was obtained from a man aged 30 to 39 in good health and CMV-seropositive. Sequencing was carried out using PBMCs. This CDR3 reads CASRAANYGYTF. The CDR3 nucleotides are TGTGCCAGCAGGGCGGCAAACTATGGCTACACCTTC.